The 17 T cell receptor beta chains reported below all come from one sample, sequenced in a study of T cell changes during pregnancy in multiple sclerosis. Assay used: immunoSEQ multiplex PCR; TCRdb lists only in-frame clones, some missing. Of around 65,000 clones in the sample, 92% were seen once. The sequences come from peripheral blood, collected in the second trimester of pregnancy. These receptors originate from a female donor in good health, enrolled as a control in a pregnancy study.

This clone has ten or more counts. The chain uses TRBV2 and TRBJ2-7; TRBD1 agrees at 8 bases. Germline CDR1 is SNHLY and CDR2 is FYNNEI. The CDR3 spans 15 residues. After removal of 5 bases from V and 2 bases from J, the junction contained 8 bases not matched to a gene. The CDR3 coding sequence is TGTGCCAGCAGTCAGTCGAGACAGGGGACCTACGAGCAGTACTTC. Its translation is CASSQSRQGTYEQYF.

The chain carries TRBV30 and TRBJ1-3; a possible D gene is TRBD1 (6 bases). The germline V gene encodes CDR1 GTSNPN and CDR2 SVGIG (reference sequence). The length of the CDR3 is 13 residues. The V end was cut by 0 bases, the J end by 3 bases, with 6 bases between. The CDR3 sequence is CAWSVQGGNTIYF. CDR3 in DNA: TGTGCCTGGAGTGTACAGGGTGGAAACACCATATATTTT.

This clone was seen once. The chain employs TRBV5-4 and TRBJ1-2, with a weak D call TRBD1 (5 bases). Trimming cost V 2 bases and J 7 bases, with 12 bases left between them. The CDR3 has 13 amino acids. The germline gives CDR1 SGHNT, CDR2 YYREEE (reference sequence). The CDR3 sequence: CASSFPGEGGYTF. DNA for the CDR3: TGTGCCAGCAGCTTCCCGGGGGAGGGTGGCTACACCTTC.

CDR3 nucleotides: TGTGCCAGCAGCCCGTTTACAGGTAACACTGAAGCTTTCTTT. It codes for CASSPFTGNTEAFF. The chain has TRBV7-2 and TRBJ1-1, with D perhaps TRBD1 (5 bases). This CDR3 is 14 amino acids long. The germline V gene has CDR1 SGHTA and CDR2 FQGNSA. The germline V and J ends were trimmed by 5 bases and 2 bases, with 12 bases remaining between them.

The chain links TRBV28 to TRBJ2-5, with TRBD2 matching over 11 bases. J gave up 2 bases and V 3 bases, and 11 bases lay outside the gene matches. This CDR3 region has 18 residues. Per germline, CDR1 MDHEN and CDR2 SYDVKM. The CDR3 DNA sequence: TGTGCCAGCAGTTTGGGGGGGGGACTAGCGGAAGGTCAAGAGACCCAGTACTTC. As protein: CASSLGGGLAEGQETQYF.

The V call is TRBV7-5, the J call TRBJ1-1; TRBD1, the table's D call, lacks a check against the DNA. TRBV7-5 is an annotated pseudogene. This CDR3 is 15 amino acids long. Written as DNA, the CDR3 is TGTGCCAGACGTCCCAGGGGCAGTTTGAACACTGAAGCTTTCTTT. Its protein product is CARRPRGSLNTEAFF.

The table lists this clone with a count of one. The V gene is TRBV4-1, the J gene TRBJ1-1; D may be TRBD1 (5 bases). Germline-derived CDR1 and CDR2 are MGHRA and YSYEKL. The CDR3 has 15 residues. Trimming shortened V by 0 bases and J by 6 bases, and 14 bases separated the two germline ends. This CDR3 reads CASSQESGALAEAFF. The CDR3 nucleotides read TGCGCCAGCAGCCAAGAGAGCGGGGCTCTCGCTGAAGCTTTCTTT.

The genes are TRBV9 and TRBJ2-1, with 7 nucleotides matching TRBD1. The V and J ends lost 4 bases and 0 bases, in that order; junction bases with no gene match: 7. The germline CDR1 and CDR2 sequences are SGDLS and YYNGEE. This CDR3 has 16 residues. The CDR3 coding sequence is TGTGCCAGCAGCCAGACAGGGATGGGCTCCTACAATGAGCAGTTCTTC. Protein product: CASSQTGMGSYNEQFF.

The gene calls are TRBV7-2 and TRBJ2-3, with D possibly TRBD2 on 6 matching bases. V lost 5 bases and J lost 0, with 12 bases in between. This CDR3 is 15 amino acids long. Per the germline V gene, CDR1 is SGHTA and CDR2 is FQGNSA. CDR3 DNA sequence: TGTGCCAGCAGCGGGTGGGAGGAAAGCACAGATACGCAGTATTTT. Protein sequence: CASSGWEESTDTQYF.

The rearrangement joins TRBV5-1 to TRBJ2-3; 7 bases line up with TRBD1. The trim removed 4 bases at V and 1 base at J, leaving 6 bases unmatched. The length of the CDR3 is 15 residues. The V gene's germline CDR1 is SGHRS and CDR2 YFSETQ. CDR3 amino acids: CASSLGQVGTDTQYF. Here the CDR3 DNA reads TGCGCCAGCAGCCTAGGACAGGTCGGCACAGATACGCAGTATTTT. The whole variable domain, filled in from reference TRBV5-1 and TRBJ2-3, reads KAGVTQTPRYLIKTRGQQVTLSCSPISGHRSVSWYQQTPGQGLQFLFEYFSETQRNKGNFPGRFSGRQFSNSRSEMNVSTLELGDSALYLCASSLGQVGTDTQYFGPGTRLTVL.

This clone appeared a single time. This rearrangement joins TRBV18 to TRBJ1-1; D is unclear. Germline-derived CDR1 and CDR2 are KGHSH and LQKENI. There are 14 residues in the CDR3. V lost 1 base, J lost 3 bases, and 9 bases lay in between. CDR3 DNA: TGTGCCAGCTCACCACAAGAGGGCTACACTGAAGCTTTCTTT. The encoded protein is CASSPQEGYTEAFF.

This clone occurred once. The chain combines TRBV6-5 with TRBJ2-1; TRBD2 matches at 12 bases. In germline, CDR1 is MNHEY, CDR2 SVGAGI. J was trimmed by 4 bases and V by 2 bases; bases with no gene match: 3. The length of the CDR3 is 16 residues. In nucleotides, the CDR3 is TGTGCCAGCAGTTACGACGGGACTAGCGGGTACAATGAGCAGTTCTTC. As protein: CASSYDGTSGYNEQFF.

The chain recombines TRBV28 with TRBJ2-7; a possible D gene is TRBD2 (5 bases). Germline lookup yields CDR1 MDHEN and CDR2 SYDVKM. Trimming pared 3 bases from V and 4 bases from J, leaving 25 bases between. CDR3 length: 18 amino acids. The chain's CDR3 is CASSFPRQAGSSSYEQYF. CDR3 bases: TGTGCCAGCAGTTTTCCTCGGCAGGCGGGCAGTTCCTCTTACGAGCAGTACTTC.

The rearrangement joins TRBV9 to TRBJ2-3, with 7 bases matching TRBD2. Germline V gene lookup returns CDR1 SGDLS and CDR2 YYNGEE. The CDR3 covers 15 residues. V lost 4 bases, J lost 3 bases, and 8 bases stayed unmatched. The DNA of the CDR3 is TGTGCCAGCAGCCCACGGGACTACTCAACAGATACGCAGTATTTT. This codes for CASSPRDYSTDTQYF.

The V and J genes are TRBV9 and TRBJ2-5; 7 bases match TRBD2. V trimming: 0 bases; J trimming: 2 bases; junction bases outside the gene matches: 7. The CDR3 has 16 amino acids. Looked up from germline, CDR1 is SGDLS and CDR2 is YYNGEE. The CDR3 spells CASSVASGRTQETQYF. In DNA, the CDR3 is TGTGCCAGCAGCGTAGCGTCCGGGAGGACACAAGAGACCCAGTACTTC.

This clone was counted only a few times. The chain couples TRBV28 to TRBJ1-5, with D tentatively TRBD1 (5 bases). The germline V and J ends were trimmed by 2 bases and 3 bases, with 11 bases remaining between them. The CDR3 is 15 amino acids. Germline assignment: CDR1 MDHEN and CDR2 SYDVKM. CDR3 nucleotide sequence: TGTGCCAGCAGTTTAGGGCAGGGATACAATCAGCCCCAGCATTTT. This encodes CASSLGQGYNQPQHF.

The table lists this clone with a count of one. The J gene is TRBJ2-5, the V gene TRBV9, with TRBD2 identical over 7 bases. The CDR3 runs to 15 residues. Germline V gene data show CDR1 as SGDLS and CDR2 as YYNGEE. Trimming removed 0 bases from V and 3 bases from J; junction bases left unmatched: 5. The CDR3 bases are TGTGCCAGCAGCGTAGGCCTACGGGGGGAAGAGACCCAGTACTTC. Its protein is CASSVGLRGEETQYF.